This TCR beta chain was captured in a study of molecular identifiers for immune sequencing clone quantification. TCRdb reprocessed the PCR reads with MiXCR, giving one entry per CDR3 protein. The table lists around 470,000 distinct CDR3 sequences, around 21% of them singletons. Study-wide findings and caveats: Effector cells kept over 99% of their molecules in clones above 20 RNA copies, while naive cells kept under 1% there.

Concerning this clonotype itself: The antigen remains unidentified.

Sequenced input: naive CD8+ T cells from blood, with Jurkat cell RNA spiked in. Subset specified: FACS-sorted CD8+CD4-CCR7+CD45RA+ naive T cells. The receptor was derived from a human donor in good health. Some libraries in this study had Jurkat cell RNA spiked in.

As DNA, the CDR3 is TGTGCCAGCAGGGATTCTAACACCATATATTTT. Translation: CASRDSNTIYF. The V gene is TRBV2, the J gene TRBJ1-3; D remains unclear. V dropped 6 bases and J dropped 7 bases, with 7 bases sitting between them. Germline CDR1 SNHLY, CDR2 FYNNEI. The CDR3 runs to 11 residues.